This TCR beta chain was retrieved from a study of response to subunit inactivated influenza vaccine. Study-wide points: The authors offered the suggestion that each seasonal influenza vaccination recruits few new T cells.

CDR1 is KGHSY and CDR2 is FQNENV in the germline V gene. V gave up 6 bases and J gave up 6 bases; unmatched junction bases: 12. The CDR3 covers 15 residues. TCRdb recomputed calls from the RT-PCR reads with MiXCR, one row per CDR3 protein. The data show roughly 570,000 distinct CDR3 sequences, around 13% seen once. This clonotype occurred a few times. Its antigen remains unidentified. Sequencing used PBMCs from blood, obtained 45 days after vaccination. The clonotype comes from a man aged 50-60 years who received an inactivated influenza vaccine. The chain has TRBV16 and TRBJ1-1; 8 bases fit TRBD1. The CDR3 sequence is CASSPTGEKGAEAFF. CDR3 coding DNA: TGTGCCAGCAGTCCGACAGGGGAAAAGGGAGCTGAAGCTTTCTTT. The complete variable domain, with remaining parts taken from reference TRBV16 and TRBJ1-1, reads GEEVAQTPKHLVRGEGQKAKLYCAPIKGHSYVFWYQQVLKNEFKFLISFQNENVFDETGMPKERFSAKCLPNSPCSLEIQATKLEDSAVYFCASSPTGEKGAEAFFGQGTRLTVV.